This TCR beta chain derives from a study of T cell responses to AZD1222 COVID-19 vaccine. Background on the study: Second-dose schedules of about 4 or about 12 weeks were combined. The study, taken as a whole, reports: AZD1222 recipients seropositive at baseline numbered only 5 or 6. Donors were chiefly white British, with a greater number of females, and clonal diversity was perhaps underestimated. CD4 TCRs associated with vaccination spanned spike, dominating at 160-218 and 743-854.

For this clone: The antigen is undetermined.

Some clones are missing from TCRdb's copy, which holds only in-frame ones; the method was immunoSEQ multiplex PCR. Among about 160,000 clones listed, roughly 90% were seen once. CDR1 SGHKS and CDR2 YYEKEE come from the germline V gene (reference sequence). CDR3 size: 15 residues. V shed 3 bases and J 4 bases; nucleotides not matched to a gene: 7. Material: peripheral blood, obtained on day 0 of AZD1222 vaccination. The source is an adult in good health. The chain uses TRBV5-5 and TRBJ2-5, with 9 bases identical to TRBD1. The CDR3 nucleotides are TGTGCCAGCAGCTCGCTGGGACAGGGAGGAGAGACCCAGTACTTC. Translating it yields CASSSLGQGGETQYF.